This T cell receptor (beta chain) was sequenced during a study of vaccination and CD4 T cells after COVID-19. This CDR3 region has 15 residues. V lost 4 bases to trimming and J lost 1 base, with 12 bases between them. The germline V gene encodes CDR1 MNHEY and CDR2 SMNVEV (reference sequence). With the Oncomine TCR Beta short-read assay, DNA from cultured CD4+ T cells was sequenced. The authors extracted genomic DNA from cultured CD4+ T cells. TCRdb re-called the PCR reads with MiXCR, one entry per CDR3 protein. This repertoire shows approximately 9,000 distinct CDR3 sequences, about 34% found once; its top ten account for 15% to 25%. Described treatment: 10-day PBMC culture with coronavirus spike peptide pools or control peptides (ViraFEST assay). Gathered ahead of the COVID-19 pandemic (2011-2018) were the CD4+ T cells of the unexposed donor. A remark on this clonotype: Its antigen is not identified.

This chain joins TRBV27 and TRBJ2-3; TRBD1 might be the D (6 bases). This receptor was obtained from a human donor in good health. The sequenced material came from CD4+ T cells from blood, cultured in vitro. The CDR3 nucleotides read TGTGCCAGCAGTTCCTCCAGGGGCGGCACAGATACGCAGTATTTT. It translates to CASSSSRGGTDTQYF.